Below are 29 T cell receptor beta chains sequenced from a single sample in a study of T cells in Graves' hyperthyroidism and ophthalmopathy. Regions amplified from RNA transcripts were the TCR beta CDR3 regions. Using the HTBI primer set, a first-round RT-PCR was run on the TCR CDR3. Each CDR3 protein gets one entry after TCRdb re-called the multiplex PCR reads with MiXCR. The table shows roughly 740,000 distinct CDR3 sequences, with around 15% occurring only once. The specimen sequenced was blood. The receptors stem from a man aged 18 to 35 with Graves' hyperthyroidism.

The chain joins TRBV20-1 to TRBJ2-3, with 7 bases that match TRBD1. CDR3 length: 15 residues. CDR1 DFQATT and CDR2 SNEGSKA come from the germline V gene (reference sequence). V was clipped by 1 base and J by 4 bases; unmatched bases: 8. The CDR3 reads CSARARQGRADTQYF. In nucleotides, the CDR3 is TGCAGTGCTAGAGCCAGACAGGGTCGGGCAGATACGCAGTATTTT.

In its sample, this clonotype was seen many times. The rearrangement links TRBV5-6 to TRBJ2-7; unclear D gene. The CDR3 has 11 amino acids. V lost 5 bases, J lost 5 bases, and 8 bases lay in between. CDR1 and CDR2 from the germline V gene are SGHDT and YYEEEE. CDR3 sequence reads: CASSHSDEQYF. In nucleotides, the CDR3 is TGTGCCAGCAGTCACAGTGACGAGCAGTACTTC. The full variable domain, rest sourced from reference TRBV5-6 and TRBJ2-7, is DAGVTQSPTHLIKTRGQQVTLRCSPKSGHDTVSWYQQALGQGPQFIFQYYEEEERQRGNFPDRFSGHQFPNYSSELNVNALLLGDSALYLCASSHSDEQYFGPGTRLTVT.

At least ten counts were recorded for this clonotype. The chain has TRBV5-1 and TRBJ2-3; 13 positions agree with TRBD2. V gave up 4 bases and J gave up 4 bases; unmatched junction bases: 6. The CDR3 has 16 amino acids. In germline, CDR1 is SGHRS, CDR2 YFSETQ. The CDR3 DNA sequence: TGCGCCAGCAGCATCAGGACTAGCGGGAGTGCAGATACGCAGTATTTT. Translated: CASSIRTSGSADTQYF.

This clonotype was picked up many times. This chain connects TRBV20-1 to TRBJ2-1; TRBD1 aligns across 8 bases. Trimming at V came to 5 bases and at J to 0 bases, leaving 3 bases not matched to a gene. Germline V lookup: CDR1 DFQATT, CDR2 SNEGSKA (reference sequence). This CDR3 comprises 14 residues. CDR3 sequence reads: CSAPGQASYNEQFF. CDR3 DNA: TGCAGTGCTCCGGGACAGGCCTCCTACAATGAGCAGTTCTTC.

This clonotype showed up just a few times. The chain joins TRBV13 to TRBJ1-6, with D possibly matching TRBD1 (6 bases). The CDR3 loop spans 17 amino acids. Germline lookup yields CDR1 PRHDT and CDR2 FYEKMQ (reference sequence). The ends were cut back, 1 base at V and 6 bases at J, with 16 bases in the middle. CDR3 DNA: TGTGCCAGCAGCTTAGCCCCCTCCCCAGGGGTTAATTCACCCCTCCACTTT. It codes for CASSLAPSPGVNSPLHF.

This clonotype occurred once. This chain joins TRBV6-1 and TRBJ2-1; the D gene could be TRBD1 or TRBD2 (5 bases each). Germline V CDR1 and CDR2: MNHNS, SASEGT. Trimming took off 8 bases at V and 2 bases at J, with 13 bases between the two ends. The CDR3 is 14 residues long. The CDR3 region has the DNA TGTGCCAGCCGACGGGACGGTCCCTACAATGAGCAGTTCTTC. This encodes CASRRDGPYNEQFF.

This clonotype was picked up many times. The CDR3 sequence: CASSPRWSSYEQYF. CDR3 coding DNA: TGTGCCAGCAGCCCCAGGTGGAGCTCCTACGAGCAGTACTTC. The chain combines TRBV28 with TRBJ2-7; D is uncertain. From germline, CDR1 is MDHEN and CDR2 SYDVKM. The CDR3 contains 14 residues. V was pared by 6 bases and J by 0 bases, with 12 bases between.

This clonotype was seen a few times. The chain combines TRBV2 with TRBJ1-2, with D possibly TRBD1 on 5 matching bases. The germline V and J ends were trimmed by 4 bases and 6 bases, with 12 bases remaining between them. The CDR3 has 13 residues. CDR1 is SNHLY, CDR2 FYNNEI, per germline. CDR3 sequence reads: CASSVVRANGYTF. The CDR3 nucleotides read TGTGCCAGCAGTGTAGTCAGGGCTAATGGCTACACCTTC.

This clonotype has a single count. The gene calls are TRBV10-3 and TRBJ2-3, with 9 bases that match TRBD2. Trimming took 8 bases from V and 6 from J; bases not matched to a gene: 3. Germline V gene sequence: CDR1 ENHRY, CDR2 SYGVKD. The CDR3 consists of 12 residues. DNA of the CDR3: TGTGCCATCCGGACTAGCGTTGATACGCAGTATTTT. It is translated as CAIRTSVDTQYF.

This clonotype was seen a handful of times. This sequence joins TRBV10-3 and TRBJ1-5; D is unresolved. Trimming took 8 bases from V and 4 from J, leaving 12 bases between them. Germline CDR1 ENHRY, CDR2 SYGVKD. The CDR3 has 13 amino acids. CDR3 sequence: CAISSDHNQPQHF. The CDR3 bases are TGTGCCATCTCTTCGGACCATAATCAGCCCCAGCATTTT.

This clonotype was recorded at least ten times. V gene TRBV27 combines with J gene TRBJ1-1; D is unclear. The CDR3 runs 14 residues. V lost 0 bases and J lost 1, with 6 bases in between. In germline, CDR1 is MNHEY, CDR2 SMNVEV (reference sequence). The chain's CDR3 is CASSLSMANTEAFF. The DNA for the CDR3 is TGTGCCAGCAGTTTATCGATGGCGAACACTGAAGCTTTCTTT.

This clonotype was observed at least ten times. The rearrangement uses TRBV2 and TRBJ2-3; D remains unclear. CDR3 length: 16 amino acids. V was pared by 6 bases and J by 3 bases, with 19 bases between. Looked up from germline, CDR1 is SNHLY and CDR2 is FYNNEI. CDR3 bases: TGTGCCAGCAGACGGAAAGCACTTACAACGACAGATACGCAGTATTTT. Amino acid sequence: CASRRKALTTTDTQYF.

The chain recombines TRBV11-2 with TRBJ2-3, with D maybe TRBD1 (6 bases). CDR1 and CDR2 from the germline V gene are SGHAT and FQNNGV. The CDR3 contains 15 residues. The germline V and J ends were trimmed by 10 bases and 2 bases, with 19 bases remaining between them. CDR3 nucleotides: TGTGCCACCGGGGAACCGGGACATAACACAGATACGCAGTATTTT. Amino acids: CATGEPGHNTDTQYF.

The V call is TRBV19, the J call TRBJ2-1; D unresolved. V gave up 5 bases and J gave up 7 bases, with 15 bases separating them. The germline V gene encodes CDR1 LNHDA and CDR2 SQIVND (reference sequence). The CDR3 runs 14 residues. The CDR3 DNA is TGTGCCAGTAGTCGGTCGGCCTTCTATAATGAGCAGTTCTTC. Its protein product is CASSRSAFYNEQFF. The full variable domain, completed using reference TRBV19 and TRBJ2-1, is DGGITQSPKYLFRKEGQNVTLSCEQNLNHDAMYWYRQDPGQGLRLIYYSQIVNDFQKGDIAEGYSVSREKKESFPLTVTSAQKNPTAFYLCASSRSAFYNEQFFGPGTRLTVL.

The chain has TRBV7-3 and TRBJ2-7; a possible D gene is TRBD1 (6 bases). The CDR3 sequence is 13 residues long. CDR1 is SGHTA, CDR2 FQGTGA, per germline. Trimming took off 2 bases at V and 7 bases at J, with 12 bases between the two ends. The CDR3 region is CASSLGQLEEQYF. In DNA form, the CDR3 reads TGTGCCAGCAGCTTAGGACAGCTTGAGGAGCAGTACTTC.

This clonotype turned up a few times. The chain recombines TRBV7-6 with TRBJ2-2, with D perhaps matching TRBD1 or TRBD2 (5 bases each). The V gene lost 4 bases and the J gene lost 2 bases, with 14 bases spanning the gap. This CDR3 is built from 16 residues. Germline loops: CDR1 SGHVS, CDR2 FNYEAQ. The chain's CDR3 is CASSSLRGPNTGELFF. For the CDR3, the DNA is TGTGCCAGCAGCTCCTTGAGGGGCCCAAACACCGGGGAGCTGTTTTTT.

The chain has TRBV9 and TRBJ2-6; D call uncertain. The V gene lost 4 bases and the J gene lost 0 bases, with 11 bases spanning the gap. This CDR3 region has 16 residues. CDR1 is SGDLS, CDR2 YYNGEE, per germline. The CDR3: CASSPFSISGANVLTF. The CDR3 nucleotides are TGTGCCAGCAGCCCCTTTTCGATCTCTGGGGCCAACGTCCTGACTTTC.

CDR3 sequence reads: CASSAGLGGDTEAFF. CDR3 nucleotides: TGTGCCAGCAGCGCAGGGCTTGGCGGGGACACTGAAGCTTTCTTT. The chain has TRBV28 and TRBJ1-1; the D gene is possibly TRBD1 (5 bases). The CDR3 consists of 15 residues. Trimming pared 6 bases from V and 3 bases from J, leaving 17 bases between. CDR1 and CDR2 (germline): MDHEN, SYDVKM.

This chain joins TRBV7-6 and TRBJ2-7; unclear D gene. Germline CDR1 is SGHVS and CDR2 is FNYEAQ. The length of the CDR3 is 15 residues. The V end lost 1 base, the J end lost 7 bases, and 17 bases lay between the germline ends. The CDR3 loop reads CASSLDGPIVGEQYF. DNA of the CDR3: TGTGCCAGCAGCTTAGATGGGCCCATTGTGGGGGAGCAGTACTTC. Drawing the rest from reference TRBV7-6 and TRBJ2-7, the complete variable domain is GAGVSQSPRYKVTKRGQDVALRCDPISGHVSLYWYRQALGQGPEFLTYFNYEAQQDKSGLPNDRFSAERPEGSISTLTIQRTEQRDSAMYRCASSLDGPIVGEQYFGPGTRLTVT.

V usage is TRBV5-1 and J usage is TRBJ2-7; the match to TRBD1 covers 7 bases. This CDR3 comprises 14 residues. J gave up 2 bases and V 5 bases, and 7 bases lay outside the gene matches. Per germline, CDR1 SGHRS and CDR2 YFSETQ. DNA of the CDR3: TGCGCCAGCAGTTCCGGGACAGCGACCTACGAGCAGTACTTC. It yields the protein CASSSGTATYEQYF.

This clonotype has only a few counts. The CDR3 coding sequence is TGTGCCTGGAGTGTAGGGACATCTAATTCACCCCTCCACTTT. Translated: CAWSVGTSNSPLHF. V is TRBV30 and J is TRBJ1-6; the D gene is possibly TRBD1 (6 bases). The CDR3 has 14 residues. Germline CDR1 GTSNPN, CDR2 SVGIG (reference sequence). Trimming took off 0 bases at V and 6 bases at J, with 9 bases between the two ends.

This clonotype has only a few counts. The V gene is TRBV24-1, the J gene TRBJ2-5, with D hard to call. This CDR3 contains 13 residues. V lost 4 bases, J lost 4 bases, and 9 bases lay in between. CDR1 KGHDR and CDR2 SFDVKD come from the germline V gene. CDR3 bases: TGTGCCACCAGTGACTCAACAAGAGAGACCCAGTACTTC. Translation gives CATSDSTRETQYF.

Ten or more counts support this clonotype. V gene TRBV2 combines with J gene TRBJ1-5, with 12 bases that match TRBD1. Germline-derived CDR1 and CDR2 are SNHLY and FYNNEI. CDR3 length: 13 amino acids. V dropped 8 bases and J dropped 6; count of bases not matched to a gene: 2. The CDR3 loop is CASGTGGTQPQHF. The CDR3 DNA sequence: TGTGCCAGCGGGACAGGGGGCACTCAGCCCCAGCATTTT.

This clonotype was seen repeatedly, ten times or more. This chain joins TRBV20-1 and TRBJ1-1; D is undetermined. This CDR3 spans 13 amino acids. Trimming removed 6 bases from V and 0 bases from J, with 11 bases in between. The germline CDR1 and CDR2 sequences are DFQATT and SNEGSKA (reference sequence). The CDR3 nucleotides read TGCAGTGCCGCCGCCCAGTTGAACACTGAAGCTTTCTTT. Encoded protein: CSAAAQLNTEAFF.

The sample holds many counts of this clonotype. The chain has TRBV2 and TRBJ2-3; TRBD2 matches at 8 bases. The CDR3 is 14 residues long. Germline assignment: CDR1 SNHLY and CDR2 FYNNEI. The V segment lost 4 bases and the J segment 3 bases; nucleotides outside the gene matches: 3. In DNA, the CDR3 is TGTGCCAGCAGTGGGGCTAGCGGGACAGATACGCAGTATTTT. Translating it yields CASSGASGTDTQYF.

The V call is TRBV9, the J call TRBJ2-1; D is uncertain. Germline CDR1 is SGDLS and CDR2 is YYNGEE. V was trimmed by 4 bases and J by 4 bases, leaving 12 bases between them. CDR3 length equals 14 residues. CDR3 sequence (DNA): TGTGCCAGCAGCCCGCAGTTAGCTTACAATGAGCAGTTCTTC. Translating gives CASSPQLAYNEQFF.

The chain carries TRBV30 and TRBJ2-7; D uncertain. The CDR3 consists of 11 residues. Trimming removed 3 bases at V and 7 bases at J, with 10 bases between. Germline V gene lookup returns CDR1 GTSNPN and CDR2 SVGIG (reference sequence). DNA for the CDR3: TGTGCCTGGAGCTACGTTCTGGAGCAGTACTTC. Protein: CAWSYVLEQYF.

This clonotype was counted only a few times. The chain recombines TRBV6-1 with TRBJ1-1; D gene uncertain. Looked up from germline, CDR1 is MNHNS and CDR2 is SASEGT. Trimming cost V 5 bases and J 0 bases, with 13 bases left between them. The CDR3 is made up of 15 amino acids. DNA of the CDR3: TGTGCCAGCAGTCAATGGCGGACCATGAACACTGAAGCTTTCTTT. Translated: CASSQWRTMNTEAFF.

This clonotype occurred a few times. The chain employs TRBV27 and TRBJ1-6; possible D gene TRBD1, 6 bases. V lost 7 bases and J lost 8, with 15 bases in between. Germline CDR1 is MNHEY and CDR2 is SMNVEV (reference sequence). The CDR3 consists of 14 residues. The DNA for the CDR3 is TGTGCCAGCACCCCGGGGACATTATATTCACCCCTCCACTTT. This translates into CASTPGTLYSPLHF.